This TCR beta chain was identified in a study of shared clonotypes between healthy human individuals. Overall study context: Per donor, CD8 memory used one plate, CD8 naive used two, CD4 memory used three and CD4 naive used three.

This clone was picked up many times. Its antigen is unidentified. Other DNA sequences in this specimen translate into the identical CDR3. Libraries were prepared by immunoSEQ multiplex PCR; TCRdb keeps only in-frame clonotypes and omits some of them. The table has under 1,100,000 clones, around three quarters seen once. Study conclusions and caveats: In this cohort, only blood was sampled, and tissue repertoires likely differ. Relative to clonotypes present in all four donors, those not shared had lower generation probabilities.

CD4+ cells underwent separation, giving CD45RA+ naive and CD45RA-negative memory subsets. Germline V gene sequence: CDR1 SGHRS, CDR2 YFSETQ. With 3 bases removed from V and 0 bases from J, the gap between germline ends came to 7 bases. This CDR3 is 14 amino acids long. Input material: memory CD4+ T cells from PBMCs. Subset meaning: CD45RA-negative fraction. The TCR comes from a man between 18 and 29 years old in good health. Some clones in this sample may be carry-over from other donors' samples. The rearrangement joins TRBV5-1 to TRBJ1-3; tentatively, D is TRBD1 (5 bases). In nucleotides, the CDR3 is TGCGCCAGCAGCTCAGGGAGCTCTGGAAACACCATATATTTT. Its translation: CASSSGSSGNTIYF.